Listed below are T cell receptor beta chains from one sample, sequenced in a study of control samples from healthy donors and cancer patients. The assay was immunoSEQ multiplex PCR, and TCRdb's table has in-frame clones only and misses some. The data hold some 130,000 clones, with 93% observed a single time. The sequenced sample was PBMCs. The receptors were sampled from a man between 45 and 60 years old with head and neck cancer. CDR3s include the opening cysteine and the closing phenylalanine or tryptophan. A D gene is named only where the DNA matches it firmly. Expanded clones are given a class, and other clones once, few, many or no size at all.

J | size | V | D | DNA | CDR3
TRBJ2-6 | NA | TRBV21-1 | NA | TGTGCCAGCAGCAAAGTACAGGGGGCAGCTGGGGCCAACGTCCTGACTTTC | CASSKVQGAAGANVLTF
TRBJ2-7 | NA | TRBV3-1/TRBV3-2 | TRBD2 | TGTGCCAGCAGCGCACTAGCGGCGGGAGAGCAGTACTTC | CASSALAAGEQYF
TRBJ2-6 | NA | TRBV7-9 | NA | TGTGCCAGCAGCGCTAGAAGAGGTCTACCTGGGGCCAACGTCCTGACTTTC | CASSARRGLPGANVLTF
TRBJ2-3 | NA | TRBV10-3 | TRBD2 | TGTGCCATCAGTGAGTGTAGGACTAGCGGGGGGGTGGATACGCAGTATTTT | CAISECRTSGGVDTQYF
TRBJ2-2 | NA | TRBV5-1 | NA | TGCGCCAGCAGCTTGGGAGGGCCCACCGGGGAGCTGTTTTTT | CASSLGGPTGELFF
TRBJ1-4 | once | TRBV12-3/TRBV12-4 | NA | TGTGCCAGCAGTTTTAACGGGAATGAAAAACTGTTTTTT | CASSFNGNEKLFF
TRBJ2-3 | NA | TRBV9 | TRBD2 | TGTGCCAGCAGCGTAGGCCTAGTGAGGGGAGGGGTAGATACGCAGTATTTT | CASSVGLVRGGVDTQYF
TRBJ1-4 | NA | TRBV5-8 | NA | TGTGCCAGCTTCGTACCGGCAGGGGATGAAAAACTGTTTTTT | CASFVPAGDEKLFF
TRBJ2-7 | NA | TRBV10-3 | TRBD1 | TGTGCCTCCGGGACAGTTGCCTACGAGCAGTACTTC | CASGTVAYEQYF
TRBJ1-1 | NA | TRBV27 | NA | TGTGCCAGCAGTTTAGTGGGTAACACTGAAGCTTTCTTT | CASSLVGNTEAFF
TRBJ2-5 | NA | TRBV3-1/TRBV3-2 | NA | TGTGCCAGCAGCCAAGTGGAAGGGACCCAGTACTTC | CASSQVEGTQYF
TRBJ1-1 | NA | TRBV18 | NA | TGTGCCAGCTCACAAACCCCTAACACTGAAGCTTTCTTT | CASSQTPNTEAFF
TRBJ2-7 | NA | TRBV6-2/TRBV6-3 | NA | TGTGCCAGCAGTTACTCGAGGACAGCGCATTCCTACGAGCAGTACTTC | CASSYSRTAHSYEQYF
TRBJ2-7 | NA | TRBV7-2 | NA | TGTGCCAGCAGCTCTGCTTCCTACGAGCAGTACTTC | CASSSASYEQYF
TRBJ1-1 | NA | TRBV28 | NA | TGTGCCAGCAGTTTATTGGTAAGGAACACTGAAGCTTTCTTT | CASSLLVRNTEAFF
TRBJ1-2 | NA | TRBV7-9 | NA | TGTGCCAGCAGCTTCGACAGCTATGGCTACACCTTC | CASSFDSYGYTF
TRBJ1-5 | NA | TRBV18 | NA | TGTGCCAGCTCAGACCCGTCCGGGGGGGCGGGTCAGCCCCAGCATTTT | CASSDPSGGAGQPQHF
TRBJ2-1 | NA | TRBV4-2 | NA | TGTGCCAGCAGCCAAGGCAGCACAGAGTCCTACAATGAGCAGTTCTTC | CASSQGSTESYNEQFF
TRBJ2-1 | NA | TRBV7-8 | NA | TGTGCCAGCAGCCGTGGCGCTCAGGCTGTCAATGAGCAGTTCTTC | CASSRGAQAVNEQFF
TRBJ2-1 | once | TRBV19 | TRBD2 | TGTGCCAGTAGTCCATTACCCGGGACTAGCGGGGCCCCCGGGCAGTTCTTC | CASSPLPGTSGAPGQFF
TRBJ2-7 | NA | TRBV10-1 | TRBD1 | TGCGCCAGTTGGCGCCGGGACAGCTACGAGCAGTACTTC | CASWRRDSYEQYF
TRBJ1-4 | NA | TRBV7-9 | NA | TGTGCCAGCAGCTTAGGTGTTGCAACTAATGAAAAACTGTTTTTT | CASSLGVATNEKLFF
TRBJ2-1 | NA | TRBV29-1 | NA | TGCAGCGTTGAAGGGAGCAGGGTAAATGAGCAGTTCTTC | CSVEGSRVNEQFF
TRBJ1-5 | once | TRBV7-2 | NA | TGTGCCAGCACCGTGGGGGGTGGGCCGCAGCCCCAGCATTTT | CASTVGGGPQPQHF
TRBJ2-7 | NA | TRBV10-2 | TRBD1 | TGCGCCAGCAACTCAGGACAGGGGACCGAGCAGTACTTC | CASNSGQGTEQYF
TRBJ2-1 | NA | TRBV13 | NA | TGTGCCAGCAGCTTGGGCAGCAATGAGCAGTTCTTC | CASSLGSNEQFF
TRBJ1-2 | NA | TRBV5-1 | TRBD1 | TGCGCCAGCAGCTTGAAAGGGACAGGGAGCGGCTACACCTTC | CASSLKGTGSGYTF
TRBJ1-2 | NA | TRBV6-1 | NA | TGTGCCAGCAGTGAAGATGTCCGGCTCCATGGCTACACCTTC | CASSEDVRLHGYTF
TRBJ2-1 | NA | TRBV11-2 | TRBD2 | TGTGCCAGCAGCTTAGGACTAGCCCATGAGCAGTTCTTC | CASSLGLAHEQFF
TRBJ1-4 | NA | TRBV6-5 | NA | TGTGCCAGCAGTATAGGGGATCGTAATGAAAAACTGTTTTTT | CASSIGDRNEKLFF
TRBJ2-5 | NA | TRBV3-1/TRBV3-2 | TRBD2 | TGTGCCAGCAGCCACACTTGTACGGGGGGCCAAGAGACCCAGTACTTC | CASSHTCTGGQETQYF